Shown below are 15 T cell receptor beta chains from a single sample sequenced in a study of vaccination and CD4 T cells after COVID-19. No cognate antigen is known for these TCRs. Sample treatment: roughly ten-day PBMC culture with coronavirus spike peptide pools or control peptides (ViraFEST assay). Cultured CD4+ T-cell DNA underwent Oncomine TCR Beta short-read sequencing. Using its own MiXCR run on the PCR reads, TCRdb lists one record per CDR3 protein. The sample has about 21,000 distinct CDR3 sequences, 60% to 80% seen once. The sample was CD4+ T cells from blood, cultured in vitro, taken before SARS-CoV-2 vaccination. The receptors here all came from a human donor who received a COVID-19 vaccine.

The chain is built from TRBV12-3 or TRBV12-4 and TRBJ1-1; D gene ambiguous. The V end lost 6 bases, the J end lost 1 base, and 18 bases lay between the germline ends. The CDR3 is 16 amino acids. The CDR3 sequence is CASSPTDSGPNTEAFF. In nucleotides, the CDR3 is TGTGCCAGCAGCCCGACCGACTCCGGGCCGAACACTGAAGCTTTCTTT.

The chain recombines TRBV6-4 with TRBJ2-3, with D possibly being TRBD1 (7 bases). The CDR3 has 14 amino acids. V shed 7 bases and J shed 4 bases, with 15 bases lying between them. Germline loops: CDR1 MRHNA, CDR2 SNTAGT. In nucleotides, the CDR3 is TGTGCCAGCAAACCCAGGGGGGAGTCAGATACGCAGTATTTT. The encoded protein is CASKPRGESDTQYF.

This rearrangement joins TRBV20-1 to TRBJ2-5, with TRBD2 matching over 9 bases. V gave up 3 bases and J gave up 2 bases; unmatched junction bases: 7. The CDR3 has 15 residues. CDR1 and CDR2 (germline): DFQATT, SNEGSKA (reference sequence). The CDR3 DNA reads as TGCAGTGCTAGGTGGGCGGGGGGGAGTCAAGAGACCCAGTACTTC. Its protein product is CSARWAGGSQETQYF.

This sequence joins TRBV10-3 and TRBJ1-2, with TRBD1 matching over 9 bases. There are 14 residues in the CDR3. V lost 6 bases to trimming and J lost 14 bases; unmatched junction nucleotides: 16. Looked up from germline, CDR1 is ENHRY and CDR2 is SYGVKD. CDR3 region: CAISTGTGSAVETF. The CDR3 bases are TGTGCCATCAGCACCGGGACAGGGTCGGCAGTTGAAACCTTC.

This chain links TRBV7-9 with TRBJ1-2; D unclear. The CDR3 covers 17 residues. Trimming took 4 bases from V and 3 from J, leaving 21 bases between them. Per germline, CDR1 SEHNR and CDR2 FQNEAQ (reference sequence). This chain's CDR3 is CASSSSVGGDRYYGYTF. CDR3 coding DNA: TGTGCCAGCAGCTCGTCAGTAGGAGGCGACCGATACTATGGCTACACCTTC.

Here the CDR3 reads CASSIEVNYGYTF. DNA for the CDR3: TGTGCCAGTAGTATAGAGGTTAACTATGGCTACACCTTC. The chain recombines TRBV19 with TRBJ1-2; no definite D call. Germline loops: CDR1 LNHDA, CDR2 SQIVND (reference sequence). This CDR3 is 13 amino acids long. V lost 0 bases and J lost 1, with 3 bases in between.

This clonotype was found a few times. The CDR3 DNA is TGTGCCAGCAGCTCTACAGGGAGGGACGAGCCCCAGCATTTT. It encodes CASSSTGRDEPQHF. This chain uses TRBV7-2 with TRBJ1-5; the D gene is possibly TRBD1 (6 bases). V lost 4 bases and J 8 bases, leaving 15 bases between the germline ends. The germline gives CDR1 SGHTA, CDR2 FQGNSA. This CDR3 is built from 14 residues.

The J gene is TRBJ1-2, the V gene TRBV6-1; D not resolved. Trimming took off 8 bases at V and 8 bases at J, with 18 bases between the two ends. There are 13 residues in the CDR3. Germline CDR1 reads MNHNS; CDR2 reads SASEGT. CDR3 sequence (DNA): TGTGCCAGCGCGTCTAAGGCGGGATACGGCTACACCTTC. This codes for CASASKAGYGYTF.

This clonotype occurred a few times. The chain links TRBV5-4 to TRBJ1-2; 8 nucleotides line up with TRBD1. The V and J ends lost 0 bases and 5 bases, in that order; junction bases with no gene match: 9. Germline assignment: CDR1 SGHNT and CDR2 YYREEE (reference sequence). The CDR3 totals 16 residues. As DNA, the CDR3 is TGTGCCAGCAGCTTGGGGCAGGGGGCTTGGCTGTATGGCTACACCTTC. This gives the protein CASSLGQGAWLYGYTF.

The V gene is TRBV24-1, the J gene TRBJ1-2; D is perhaps TRBD1 (6 bases). The CDR3 loop spans 14 amino acids. The germline gives CDR1 KGHDR, CDR2 SFDVKD. Between the trimmed V and J ends, which lost 3 bases and 7 bases, there was a span of 14 bases. CDR3 DNA: TGTGCCACCAGTGATCCTACAGGGATCTCTGGCTACACCTTC. Residues: CATSDPTGISGYTF.

Only a few counts were recorded for this clonotype. The V call is TRBV7-9, the J call TRBJ1-2; no definite D call. The ends were cut back, 5 bases at V and 5 bases at J, with 15 bases in the middle. Germline CDR1 SEHNR, CDR2 FQNEAQ (reference sequence). CDR3 length: 14 amino acids. The CDR3 spells CASSRGRTQYGYTF. CDR3 bases: TGTGCCAGCAGCCGGGGTCGGACTCAGTATGGCTACACCTTC. Combining the CDR3 with reference TRBV7-9 and TRBJ1-2 gives the whole variable domain DTGVSQNPRHKITKRGQNVTFRCDPISEHNRLYWYRQTLGQGPEFLTYFQNEAQLEKSRLLSDRFSAERPKGSFSTLEIQRTEQGDSAMYLCASSRGRTQYGYTFGSGTRLTVV.

This chain uses TRBV20-1 with TRBJ1-2; no clear D gene. CDR1 is DFQATT, CDR2 SNEGSKA, per germline (reference sequence). V lost 3 bases and J lost 0, with 17 bases in between. The CDR3 is 16 residues long. CDR3: CSASSSGGWANYGYTF. The CDR3 region has the DNA TGCAGTGCTAGCTCGTCGGGAGGGTGGGCTAACTATGGCTACACCTTC.

This clonotype was counted a few times. J is TRBJ2-6 and V is TRBV2; a possible D gene is TRBD2 (7 bases). There are 16 residues in the CDR3. The V gene lost 2 bases and the J gene lost 2 bases, with 10 bases spanning the gap. Germline-derived CDR1 and CDR2 are SNHLY and FYNNEI. The CDR3 here is CASSESGGAGANVLTF. The CDR3 coding sequence is TGTGCCAGCAGTGAATCGGGGGGCGCTGGGGCCAACGTCCTGACTTTC.

In its sample, this clonotype was seen once. The chain links TRBV19 to TRBJ1-5; 9 bases are shared with TRBD1. V dropped 7 bases and J dropped 8; count of bases not matched to a gene: 15. In germline, CDR1 is LNHDA, CDR2 SQIVND (reference sequence). CDR3 length: 16 amino acids. CDR3 sequence reads: CASTRGTGGVGEPQHF. CDR3 sequence (DNA): TGTGCCAGTACGAGAGGTACAGGGGGCGTGGGGGAGCCCCAGCATTTT.

CDR3 amino acids: CATRDRVSYEQYF. In DNA form, the CDR3 reads TGTGCCACCCGGGACAGGGTTTCCTACGAGCAGTACTTC. V and J are TRBV19 and TRBJ2-7; 9 bases match TRBD1. The CDR3 loop spans 13 amino acids. Germline CDR1 and CDR2: LNHDA and SQIVND (reference sequence). V was clipped by 10 bases and J by 1 base; unmatched bases: 5.